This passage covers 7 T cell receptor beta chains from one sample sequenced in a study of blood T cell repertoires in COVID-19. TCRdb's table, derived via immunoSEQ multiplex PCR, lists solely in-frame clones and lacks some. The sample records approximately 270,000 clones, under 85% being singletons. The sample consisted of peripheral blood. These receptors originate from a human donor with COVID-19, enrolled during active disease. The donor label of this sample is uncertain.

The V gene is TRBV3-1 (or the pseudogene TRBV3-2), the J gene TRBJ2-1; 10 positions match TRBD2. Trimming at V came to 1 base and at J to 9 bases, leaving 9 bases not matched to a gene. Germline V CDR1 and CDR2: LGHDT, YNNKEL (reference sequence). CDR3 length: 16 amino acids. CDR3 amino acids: CASSQGVPSGSSEQFF. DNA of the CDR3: TGTGCCAGCAGCCAAGGGGTCCCTAGCGGGAGCTCTGAGCAGTTCTTC.

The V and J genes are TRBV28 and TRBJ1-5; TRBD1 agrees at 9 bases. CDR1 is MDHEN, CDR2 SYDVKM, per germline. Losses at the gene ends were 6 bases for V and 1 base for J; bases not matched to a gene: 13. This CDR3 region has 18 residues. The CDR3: CASRKWDRDSESNQPQHF. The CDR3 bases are TGTGCCAGCAGGAAATGGGACAGGGATTCGGAGAGCAATCAGCCCCAGCATTTT. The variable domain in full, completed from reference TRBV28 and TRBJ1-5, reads DVKVTQSSRYLVKRTGEKVFLECVQDMDHENMFWYRQDPGLGLRLIYFSYDVKMKEKGDIPEGYSVSREKKERFSLILESASTNQTSMYLCASRKWDRDSESNQPQHFGDGTRLSIL.

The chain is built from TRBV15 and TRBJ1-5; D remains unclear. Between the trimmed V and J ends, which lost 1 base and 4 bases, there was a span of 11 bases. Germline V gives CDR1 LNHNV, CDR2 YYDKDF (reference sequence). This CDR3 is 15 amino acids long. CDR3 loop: CATSRAGFSNQPQHF. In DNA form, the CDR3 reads TGTGCCACCAGCAGAGCGGGGTTCAGTAATCAGCCCCAGCATTTT. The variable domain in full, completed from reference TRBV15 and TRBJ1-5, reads DAMVIQNPRYQVTQFGKPVTLSCSQTLNHNVMYWYQQKSSQAPKLLFHYYDKDFNNEADTPDNFQSRRPNTSFCFLDIRSPGLGDTAMYLCATSRAGFSNQPQHFGDGTRLSIL.

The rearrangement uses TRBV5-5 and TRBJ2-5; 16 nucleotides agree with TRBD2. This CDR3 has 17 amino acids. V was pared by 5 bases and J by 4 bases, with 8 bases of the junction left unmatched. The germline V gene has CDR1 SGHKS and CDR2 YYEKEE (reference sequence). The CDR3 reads CASSLGLAGGAGETQYF. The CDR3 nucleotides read TGTGCCAGCAGTCTGGGACTAGCGGGAGGGGCGGGAGAGACCCAGTACTTC.

The CDR3 DNA sequence: TGTGCCAGCAGTTTATTCCAGGGTAGGACTGAAGCTTTCTTT. Residues: CASSLFQGRTEAFF. The chain employs TRBV27 and TRBJ1-1; maybe TRBD1 (5 bases). CDR3 size: 14 residues. Trimming cost V 1 base and J 5 bases, with 11 bases left between them. Germline-derived CDR1 and CDR2 are MNHEY and SMNVEV (reference sequence).

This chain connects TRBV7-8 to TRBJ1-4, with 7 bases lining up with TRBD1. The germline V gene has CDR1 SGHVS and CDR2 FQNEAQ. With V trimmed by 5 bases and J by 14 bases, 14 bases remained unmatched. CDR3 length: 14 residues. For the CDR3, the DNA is TGTGCCAGCAGCCGCGACAGGGACCAACCCAGGCTGTTTTTT. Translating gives CASSRDRDQPRLFF.

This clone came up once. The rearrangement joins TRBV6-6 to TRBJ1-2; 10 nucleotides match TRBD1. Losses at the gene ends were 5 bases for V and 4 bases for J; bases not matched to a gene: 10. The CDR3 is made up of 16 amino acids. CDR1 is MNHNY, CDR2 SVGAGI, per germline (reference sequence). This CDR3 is CASSQPGTGATYGYTF. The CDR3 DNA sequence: TGTGCCAGCAGTCAGCCCGGGACAGGGGCGACCTATGGCTACACCTTC.